This T cell receptor (beta chain) is from a study of breast tumors, draining lymph nodes, adjacent tissues. Whole-study findings and limits: Luminal-like breast cancer showed significantly higher tumor–nontumor repertoire similarity than basal-like. The lymph node origin of tumor T cells was framed as consistent with a hypothesis, not demonstrated. Tumors had less TCR diversity than lymph nodes, more than nontumor tissue.

Trimming removed 3 bases from V and 7 bases from J, with 12 bases in between. The CDR3 has 13 residues. CDR1 is MGHRA and CDR2 is YSYEKL in the germline V gene. One entry per CDR3 protein, called by TCRdb with MiXCR from the multiplex PCR reads. This sample carries about 19,000 distinct CDR3 sequences, roughly 43% of them seen once, and the ten largest clones take about 20%. This clonotype was seen repeatedly, ten times or more. Its specificity is unknown. This may be a read error: a much more frequent sequence differs by one nucleotide. Sequencing used breast tumor tissue. The receptor was derived from a female donor with breast cancer. Some clones in this sample may be carry-over from other donors' samples. The J gene is TRBJ1-2, the V gene TRBV4-1; D is possibly TRBD1 (6 bases). The CDR3 DNA sequence: TGCGCCAGCAGCCACAGGGGATCGGTTGGCTACACCTTC. Translation: CASSHRGSVGYTF.